This T cell receptor (beta chain) was recovered during a study of tumor-infiltrating lymphocytes in oesophageal squamous cell carcinoma. CDR1 SNHLY and CDR2 FYNNEI come from the germline V gene. Trimming stripped 0 bases from V and 6 bases from J, with 8 bases between. This CDR3 comprises 13 residues. TCRdb fed the PCR reads into MiXCR, producing one record per CDR3 protein. Counted here are around 14,000 distinct CDR3 sequences, roughly 49% occurring once; the ten biggest clones make up around 20%. The rearrangement uses TRBV2 and TRBJ1-1; D is possibly TRBD1 (6 bases). This TCR came from a male donor with esophageal squamous cell carcinoma. Sequenced: esophageal tumor tissue. In DNA, the CDR3 is TGTGCCAGCAGTGAAGCACAGGGAGCTGAAGCTTTCTTT. This encodes CASSEAQGAEAFF.